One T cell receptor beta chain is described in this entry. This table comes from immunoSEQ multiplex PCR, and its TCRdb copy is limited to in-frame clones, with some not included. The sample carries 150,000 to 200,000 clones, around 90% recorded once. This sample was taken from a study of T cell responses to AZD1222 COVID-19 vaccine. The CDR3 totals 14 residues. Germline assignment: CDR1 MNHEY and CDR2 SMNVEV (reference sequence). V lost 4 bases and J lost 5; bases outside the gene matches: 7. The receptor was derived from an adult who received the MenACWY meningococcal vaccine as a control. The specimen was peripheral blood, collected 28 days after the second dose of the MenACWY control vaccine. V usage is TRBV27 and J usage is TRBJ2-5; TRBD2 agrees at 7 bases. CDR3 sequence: CASSWGRALETQYF. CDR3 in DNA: TGTGCCAGCAGTTGGGGGAGGGCCTTGGAGACCCAGTACTTC.